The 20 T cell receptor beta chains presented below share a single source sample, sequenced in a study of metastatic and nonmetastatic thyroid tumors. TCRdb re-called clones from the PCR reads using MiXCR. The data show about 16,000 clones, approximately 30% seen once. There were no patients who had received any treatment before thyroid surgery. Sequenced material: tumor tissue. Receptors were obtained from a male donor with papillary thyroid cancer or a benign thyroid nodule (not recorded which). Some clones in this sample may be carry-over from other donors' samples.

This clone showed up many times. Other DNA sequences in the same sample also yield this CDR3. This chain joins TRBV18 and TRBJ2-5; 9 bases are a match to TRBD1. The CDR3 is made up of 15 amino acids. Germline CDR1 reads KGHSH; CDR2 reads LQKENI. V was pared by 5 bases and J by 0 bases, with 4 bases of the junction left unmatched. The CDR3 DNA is TGTGCCAGCTCAAGGACAGGGGAGTACCAAGAGACCCAGTACTTC. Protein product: CASSRTGEYQETQYF. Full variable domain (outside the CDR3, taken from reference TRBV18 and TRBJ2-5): NAGVMQNPRHLVRRRGQEARLRCSPMKGHSHVYWYRQLPEEGLKFMVYLQKENIIDESGMPKERFSAEFPKEGPSILRIQQVVRGDSAAYFCASSRTGEYQETQYFGPGTRLLVL.

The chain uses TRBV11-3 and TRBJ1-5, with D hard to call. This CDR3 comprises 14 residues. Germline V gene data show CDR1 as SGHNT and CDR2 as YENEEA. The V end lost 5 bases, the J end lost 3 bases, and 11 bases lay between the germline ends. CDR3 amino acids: CASSHRCPNQPQHF. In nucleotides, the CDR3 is TGTGCCAGCAGCCACCGATGCCCCAATCAGCCCCAGCATTTT.

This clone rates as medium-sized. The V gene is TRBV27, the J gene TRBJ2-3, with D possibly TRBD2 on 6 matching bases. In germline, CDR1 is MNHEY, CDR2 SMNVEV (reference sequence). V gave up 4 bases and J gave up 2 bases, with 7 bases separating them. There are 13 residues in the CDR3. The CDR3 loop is CASSWDSTDTQYF. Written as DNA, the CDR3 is TGTGCCAGCAGTTGGGACTCCACAGATACGCAGTATTTT.

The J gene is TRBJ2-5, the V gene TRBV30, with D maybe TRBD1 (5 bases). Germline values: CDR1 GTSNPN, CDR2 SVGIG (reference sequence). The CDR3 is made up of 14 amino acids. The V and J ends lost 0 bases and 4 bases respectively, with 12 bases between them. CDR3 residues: CAWSVAQAGETQYF. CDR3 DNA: TGTGCCTGGAGTGTAGCACAGGCTGGAGAGACCCAGTACTTC.

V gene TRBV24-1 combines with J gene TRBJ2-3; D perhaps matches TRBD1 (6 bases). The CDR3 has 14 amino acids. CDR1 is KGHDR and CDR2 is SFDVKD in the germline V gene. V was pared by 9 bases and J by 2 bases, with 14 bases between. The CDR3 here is CATPLDSFTDTQYF. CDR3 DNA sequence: TGTGCCACCCCACTGGACAGTTTCACAGATACGCAGTATTTT.

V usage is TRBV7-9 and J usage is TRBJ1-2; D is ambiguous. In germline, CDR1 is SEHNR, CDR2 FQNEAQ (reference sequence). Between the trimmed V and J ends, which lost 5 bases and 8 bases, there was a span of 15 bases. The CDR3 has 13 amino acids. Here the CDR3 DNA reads TGTGCCAGCAGCCCCTCAAGTGTAAACGGCTACACCTTC. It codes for CASSPSSVNGYTF. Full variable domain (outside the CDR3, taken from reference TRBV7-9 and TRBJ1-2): DTGVSQNPRHKITKRGQNVTFRCDPISEHNRLYWYRQTLGQGPEFLTYFQNEAQLEKSRLLSDRFSAERPKGSFSTLEIQRTEQGDSAMYLCASSPSSVNGYTFGSGTRLTVV.

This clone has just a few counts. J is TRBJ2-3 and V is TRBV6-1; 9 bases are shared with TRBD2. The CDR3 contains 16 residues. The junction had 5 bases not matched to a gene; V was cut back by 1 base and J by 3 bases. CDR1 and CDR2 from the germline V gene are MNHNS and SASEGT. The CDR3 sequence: CASSEDGGGATDTQYF. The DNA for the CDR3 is TGTGCCAGCAGTGAAGATGGCGGGGGGGCGACAGATACGCAGTATTTT.

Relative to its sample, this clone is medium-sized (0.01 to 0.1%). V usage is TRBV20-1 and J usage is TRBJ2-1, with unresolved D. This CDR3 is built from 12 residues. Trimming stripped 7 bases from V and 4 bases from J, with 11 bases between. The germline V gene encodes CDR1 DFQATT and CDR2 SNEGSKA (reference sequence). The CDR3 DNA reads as TGCAGTGGGGCCCTGACTTACAATGAGCAGTTCTTC. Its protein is CSGALTYNEQFF.

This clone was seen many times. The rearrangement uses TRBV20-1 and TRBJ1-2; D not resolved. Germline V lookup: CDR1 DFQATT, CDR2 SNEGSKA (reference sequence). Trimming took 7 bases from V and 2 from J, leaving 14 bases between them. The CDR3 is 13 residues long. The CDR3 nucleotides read TGCAGTGTCCCGGCACATTACAACTATGGCTACACCTTC. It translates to CSVPAHYNYGYTF.

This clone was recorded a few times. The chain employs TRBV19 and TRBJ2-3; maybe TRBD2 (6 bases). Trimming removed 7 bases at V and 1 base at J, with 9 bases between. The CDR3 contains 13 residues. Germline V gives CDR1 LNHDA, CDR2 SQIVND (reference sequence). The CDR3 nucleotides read TGTGCCAGTAATAGCGGCCGCACAGATACGCAGTATTTT. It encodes CASNSGRTDTQYF.

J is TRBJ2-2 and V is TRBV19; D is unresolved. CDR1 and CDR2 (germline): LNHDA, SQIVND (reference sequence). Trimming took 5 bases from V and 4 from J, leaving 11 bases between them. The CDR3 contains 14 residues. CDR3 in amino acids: CASSPERGTGELFF. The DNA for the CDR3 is TGTGCCAGTAGTCCCGAAAGAGGCACCGGGGAGCTGTTTTTT.

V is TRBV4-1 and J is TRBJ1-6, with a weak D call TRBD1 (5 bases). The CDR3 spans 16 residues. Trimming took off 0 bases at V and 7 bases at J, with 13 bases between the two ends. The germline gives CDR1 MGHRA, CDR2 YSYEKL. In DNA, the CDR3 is TGCGCCAGCAGCCAAGAAACAGGCCCCGGGAATTCACCCCTCCACTTT. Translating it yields CASSQETGPGNSPLHF.

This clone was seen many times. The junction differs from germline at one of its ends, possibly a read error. CDR3 sequence: CASSLAGTKNTEAFF. DNA of the CDR3: TGTGCCAGCAGCCTAGCCGGCACGAAGAACACTGAAGCTTTCTTT. The chain links TRBV7-9 to TRBJ1-1; unclear D gene. Per the germline V gene, CDR1 is SEHNR and CDR2 is FQNEAQ (reference sequence). This CDR3 is built from 15 residues.

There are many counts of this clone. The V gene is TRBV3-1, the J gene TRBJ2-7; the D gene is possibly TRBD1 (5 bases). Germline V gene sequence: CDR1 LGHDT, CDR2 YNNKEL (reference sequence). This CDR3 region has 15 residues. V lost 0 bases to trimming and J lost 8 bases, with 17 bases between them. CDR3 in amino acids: CASSQDRAATYKQYF. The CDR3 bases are TGTGCCAGCAGCCAAGACAGGGCCGCCACGTATAAGCAGTACTTC.

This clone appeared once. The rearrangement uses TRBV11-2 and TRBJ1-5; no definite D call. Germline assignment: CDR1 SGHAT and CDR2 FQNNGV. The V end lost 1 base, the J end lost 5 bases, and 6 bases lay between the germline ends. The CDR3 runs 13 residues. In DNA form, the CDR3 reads TGTGCCAGCAGCTTAGGCTGGGATCAGCCCCAGCATTTT. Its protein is CASSLGWDQPQHF.

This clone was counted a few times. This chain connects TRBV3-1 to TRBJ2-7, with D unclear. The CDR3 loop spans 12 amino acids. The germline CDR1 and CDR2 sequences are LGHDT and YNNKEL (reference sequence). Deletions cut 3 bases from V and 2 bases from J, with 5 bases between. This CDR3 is CASSQEPYEQYF. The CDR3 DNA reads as TGTGCCAGCAGCCAGGAACCCTACGAGCAGTACTTC.

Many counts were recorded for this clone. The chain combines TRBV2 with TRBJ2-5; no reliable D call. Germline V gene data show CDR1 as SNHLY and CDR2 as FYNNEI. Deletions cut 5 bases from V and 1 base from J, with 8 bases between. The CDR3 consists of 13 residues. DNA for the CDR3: TGTGCCAGCAGTCTTCCAGTCCAAGAGACCCAGTACTTC. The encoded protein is CASSLPVQETQYF.

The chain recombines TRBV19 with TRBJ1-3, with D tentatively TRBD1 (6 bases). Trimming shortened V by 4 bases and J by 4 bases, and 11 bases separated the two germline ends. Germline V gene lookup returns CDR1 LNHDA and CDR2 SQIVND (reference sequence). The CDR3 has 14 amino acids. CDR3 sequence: CASSTPGAGNTIYF. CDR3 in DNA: TGTGCCAGTAGTACCCCAGGGGCCGGAAACACCATATATTTT.

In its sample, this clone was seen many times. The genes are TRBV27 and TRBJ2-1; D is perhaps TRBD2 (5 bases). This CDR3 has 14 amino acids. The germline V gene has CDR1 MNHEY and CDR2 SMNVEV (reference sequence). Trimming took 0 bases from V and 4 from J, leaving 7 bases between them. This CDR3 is CASSLSPGYNEQFF. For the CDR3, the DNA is TGTGCCAGCAGTTTATCACCGGGATACAATGAGCAGTTCTTC.

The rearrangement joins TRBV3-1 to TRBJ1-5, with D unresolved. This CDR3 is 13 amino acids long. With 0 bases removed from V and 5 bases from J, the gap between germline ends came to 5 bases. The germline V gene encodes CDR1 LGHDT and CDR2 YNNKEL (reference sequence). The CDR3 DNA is TGTGCCAGCAGCCAAGATAGGTATCAGCCCCAGCATTTT. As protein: CASSQDRYQPQHF.